This T cell receptor beta chain is drawn from a study of OX40 agonist ivuxolimab in advanced cancers. The CDR3 extends over 15 amino acids. V shed 1 base and J shed 5 bases, with 15 bases lying between them. In germline, CDR1 is LNHNV, CDR2 YYDKDF (reference sequence). Produced via immunoSEQ multiplex PCR; TCRdb's table is partial and in-frame only. The sample contains 70,000 or so clones, over 65% of which appear only once. The TCR originated in an adult with an advanced solid tumor such as melanoma, head and neck, liver or kidney cancer. This material consisted of CD4+ or CD8+ T cells sorted from blood, taken in a trial of the OX40 agonist ivuxolimab. The V and J genes are TRBV15 and TRBJ2-7; a possible D gene is TRBD2 (6 bases). The CDR3 reads CATSRGRGGPNEQYF. Here the CDR3 DNA reads TGTGCCACCAGCAGAGGGAGGGGAGGTCCCAACGAGCAGTACTTC.